This entry features one TCR beta chain sequence. Its antigen is currently unknown. The data originate from a study of radiotherapy plus CTLA-4 blockade in lung cancer. About the study: Objective responses were recorded in roughly 20% of patients, with disease control recorded in about 30%. Whole-study findings and limits: Blood-borne expansion of tumor-derived TCR clones followed radiotherapy plus ipilimumab.

The method was immunoSEQ multiplex PCR; TCRdb's version includes in-frame clones alone and lacks a portion of them. The table includes 50,000 to 65,000 clones, roughly 77% detected once. Germline assignment: CDR1 MNHEY and CDR2 SMNVEV (reference sequence). The CDR3 length is 19 residues. The ends were cut back, 11 bases at V and 12 bases at J, with 41 bases in the middle. The TCR originated in a human donor with non-small cell lung cancer who had a complete response to radiotherapy plus ipilimumab. The sample in question was peripheral blood, obtained from a patient treated with radiotherapy plus ipilimumab. The chain recombines TRBV27 with TRBJ2-1; D gene ambiguous. The CDR3 DNA sequence: TGTGCCCCTATAGGATGGTCACGATACCCAGGAATGTACCCAATGGGGCAGTTCTTC. Translating gives CAPIGWSRYPGMYPMGQFF.